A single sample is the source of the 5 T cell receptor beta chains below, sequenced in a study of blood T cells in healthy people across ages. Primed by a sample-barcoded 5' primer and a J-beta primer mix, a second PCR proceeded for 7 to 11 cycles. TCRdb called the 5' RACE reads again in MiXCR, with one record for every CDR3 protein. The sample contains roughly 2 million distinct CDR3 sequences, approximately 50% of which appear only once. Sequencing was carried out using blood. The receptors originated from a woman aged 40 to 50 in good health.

DNA of the CDR3: TGCAGTGCTAGACTACTAGCGGGGCTCCCAGATACGCAGTATTTT. Its translation is CSARLLAGLPDTQYF. V gene TRBV20-1 combines with J gene TRBJ2-3; TRBD2 matches 10 bases. This CDR3 has 15 amino acids. Germline V CDR1 and CDR2: DFQATT, SNEGSKA (reference sequence). V shed 2 bases and J 4 bases; nucleotides not matched to a gene: 6.

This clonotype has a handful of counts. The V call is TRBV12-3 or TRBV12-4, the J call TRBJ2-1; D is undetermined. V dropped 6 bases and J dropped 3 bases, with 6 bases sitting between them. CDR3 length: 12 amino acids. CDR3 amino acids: CASSRFYNEQFF. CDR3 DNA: TGTGCCAGCAGCCGATTCTACAATGAGCAGTTCTTC.

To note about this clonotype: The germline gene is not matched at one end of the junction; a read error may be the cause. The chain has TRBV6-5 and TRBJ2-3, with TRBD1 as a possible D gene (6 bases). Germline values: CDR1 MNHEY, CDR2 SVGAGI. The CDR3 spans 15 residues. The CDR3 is CAGRGSLRRTDTQYF. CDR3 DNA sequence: TGTGCCGGCAGGGGCTCTCTGCGGCGCACAGATACGCAGTATTTT.

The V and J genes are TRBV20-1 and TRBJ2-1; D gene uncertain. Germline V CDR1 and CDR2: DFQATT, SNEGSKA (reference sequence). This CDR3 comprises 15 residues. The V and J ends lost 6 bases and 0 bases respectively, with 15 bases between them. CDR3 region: CSAPSTLSSYNEQFF. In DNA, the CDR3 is TGCAGTGCCCCTTCGACGCTCAGCTCCTACAATGAGCAGTTCTTC.

The CDR3 coding sequence is TGTGCCAGCACCCTACAGGTCGATAGCAATCAGCCCCAGCATTTT. As protein: CASTLQVDSNQPQHF. The rearrangement uses TRBV6-2 or TRBV6-3 and TRBJ1-5; D possibly corresponds to TRBD1 (5 bases). The CDR3 is made up of 15 amino acids. In germline, CDR1 is MNHEY, CDR2 SVGEGT. Trimming took 7 bases from V and 0 from J, leaving 13 bases between them.